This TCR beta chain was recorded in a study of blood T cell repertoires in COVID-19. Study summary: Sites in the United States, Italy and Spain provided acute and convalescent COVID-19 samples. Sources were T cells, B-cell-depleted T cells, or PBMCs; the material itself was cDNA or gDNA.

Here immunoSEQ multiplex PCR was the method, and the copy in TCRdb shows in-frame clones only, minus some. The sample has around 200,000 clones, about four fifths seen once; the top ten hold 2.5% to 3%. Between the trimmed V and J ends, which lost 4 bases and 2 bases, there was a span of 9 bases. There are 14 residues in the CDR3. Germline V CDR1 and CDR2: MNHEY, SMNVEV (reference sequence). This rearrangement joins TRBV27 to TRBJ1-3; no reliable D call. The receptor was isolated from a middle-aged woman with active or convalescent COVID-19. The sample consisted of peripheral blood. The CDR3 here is CASSSFRTGNTIYF. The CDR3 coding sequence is TGTGCCAGCAGTTCTTTCAGGACTGGAAACACCATATATTTT.